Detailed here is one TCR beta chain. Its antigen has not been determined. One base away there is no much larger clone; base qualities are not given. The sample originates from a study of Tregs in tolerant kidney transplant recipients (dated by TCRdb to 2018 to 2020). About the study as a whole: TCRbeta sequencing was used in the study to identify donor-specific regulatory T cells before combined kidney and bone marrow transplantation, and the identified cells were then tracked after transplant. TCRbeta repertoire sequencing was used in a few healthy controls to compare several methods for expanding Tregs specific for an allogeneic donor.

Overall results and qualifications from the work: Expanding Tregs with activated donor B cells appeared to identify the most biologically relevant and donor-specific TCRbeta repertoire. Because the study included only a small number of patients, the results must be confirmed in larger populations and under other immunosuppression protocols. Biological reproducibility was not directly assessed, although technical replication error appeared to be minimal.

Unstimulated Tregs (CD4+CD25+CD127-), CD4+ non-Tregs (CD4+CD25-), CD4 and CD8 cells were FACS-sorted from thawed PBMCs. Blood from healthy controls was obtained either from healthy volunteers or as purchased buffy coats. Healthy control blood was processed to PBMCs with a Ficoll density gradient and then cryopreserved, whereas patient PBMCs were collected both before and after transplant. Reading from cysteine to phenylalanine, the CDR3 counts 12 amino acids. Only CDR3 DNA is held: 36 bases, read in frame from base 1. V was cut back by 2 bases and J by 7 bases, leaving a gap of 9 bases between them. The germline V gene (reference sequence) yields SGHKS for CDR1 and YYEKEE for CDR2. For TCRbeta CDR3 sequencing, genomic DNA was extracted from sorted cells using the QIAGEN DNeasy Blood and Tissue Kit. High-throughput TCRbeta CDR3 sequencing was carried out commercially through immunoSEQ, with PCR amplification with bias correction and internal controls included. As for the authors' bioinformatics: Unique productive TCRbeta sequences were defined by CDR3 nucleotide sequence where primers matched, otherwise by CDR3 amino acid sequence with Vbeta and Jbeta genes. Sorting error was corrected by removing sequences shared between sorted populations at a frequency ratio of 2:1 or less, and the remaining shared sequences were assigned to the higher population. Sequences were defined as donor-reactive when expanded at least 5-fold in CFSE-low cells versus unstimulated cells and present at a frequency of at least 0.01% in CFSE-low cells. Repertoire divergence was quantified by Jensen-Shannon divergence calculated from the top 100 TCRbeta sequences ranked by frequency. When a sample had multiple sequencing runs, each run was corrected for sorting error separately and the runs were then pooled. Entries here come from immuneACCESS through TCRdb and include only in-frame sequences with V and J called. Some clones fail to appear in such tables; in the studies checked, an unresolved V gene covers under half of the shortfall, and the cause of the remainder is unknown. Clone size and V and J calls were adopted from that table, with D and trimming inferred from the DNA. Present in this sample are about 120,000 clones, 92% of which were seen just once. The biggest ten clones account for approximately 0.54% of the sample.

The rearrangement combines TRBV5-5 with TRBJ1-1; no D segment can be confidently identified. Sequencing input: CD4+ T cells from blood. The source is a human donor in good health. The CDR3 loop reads CASSFMDREAFF. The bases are TGTGCCAGCAGCTTTATGGACCGTGAAGCTTTCTTT.